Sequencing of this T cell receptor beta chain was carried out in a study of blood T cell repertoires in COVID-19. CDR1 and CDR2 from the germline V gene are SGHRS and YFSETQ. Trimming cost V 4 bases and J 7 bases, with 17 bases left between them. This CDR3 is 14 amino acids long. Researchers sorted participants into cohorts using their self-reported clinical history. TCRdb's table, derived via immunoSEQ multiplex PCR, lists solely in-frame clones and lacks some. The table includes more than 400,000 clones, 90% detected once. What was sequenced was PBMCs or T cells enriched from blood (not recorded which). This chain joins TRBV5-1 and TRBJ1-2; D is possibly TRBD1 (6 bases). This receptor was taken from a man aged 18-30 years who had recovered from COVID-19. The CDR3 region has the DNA TGCGCCAGCAGCCCAGCGGGGGGCAATAGTGGCTACACCTTC. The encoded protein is CASSPAGGNSGYTF.